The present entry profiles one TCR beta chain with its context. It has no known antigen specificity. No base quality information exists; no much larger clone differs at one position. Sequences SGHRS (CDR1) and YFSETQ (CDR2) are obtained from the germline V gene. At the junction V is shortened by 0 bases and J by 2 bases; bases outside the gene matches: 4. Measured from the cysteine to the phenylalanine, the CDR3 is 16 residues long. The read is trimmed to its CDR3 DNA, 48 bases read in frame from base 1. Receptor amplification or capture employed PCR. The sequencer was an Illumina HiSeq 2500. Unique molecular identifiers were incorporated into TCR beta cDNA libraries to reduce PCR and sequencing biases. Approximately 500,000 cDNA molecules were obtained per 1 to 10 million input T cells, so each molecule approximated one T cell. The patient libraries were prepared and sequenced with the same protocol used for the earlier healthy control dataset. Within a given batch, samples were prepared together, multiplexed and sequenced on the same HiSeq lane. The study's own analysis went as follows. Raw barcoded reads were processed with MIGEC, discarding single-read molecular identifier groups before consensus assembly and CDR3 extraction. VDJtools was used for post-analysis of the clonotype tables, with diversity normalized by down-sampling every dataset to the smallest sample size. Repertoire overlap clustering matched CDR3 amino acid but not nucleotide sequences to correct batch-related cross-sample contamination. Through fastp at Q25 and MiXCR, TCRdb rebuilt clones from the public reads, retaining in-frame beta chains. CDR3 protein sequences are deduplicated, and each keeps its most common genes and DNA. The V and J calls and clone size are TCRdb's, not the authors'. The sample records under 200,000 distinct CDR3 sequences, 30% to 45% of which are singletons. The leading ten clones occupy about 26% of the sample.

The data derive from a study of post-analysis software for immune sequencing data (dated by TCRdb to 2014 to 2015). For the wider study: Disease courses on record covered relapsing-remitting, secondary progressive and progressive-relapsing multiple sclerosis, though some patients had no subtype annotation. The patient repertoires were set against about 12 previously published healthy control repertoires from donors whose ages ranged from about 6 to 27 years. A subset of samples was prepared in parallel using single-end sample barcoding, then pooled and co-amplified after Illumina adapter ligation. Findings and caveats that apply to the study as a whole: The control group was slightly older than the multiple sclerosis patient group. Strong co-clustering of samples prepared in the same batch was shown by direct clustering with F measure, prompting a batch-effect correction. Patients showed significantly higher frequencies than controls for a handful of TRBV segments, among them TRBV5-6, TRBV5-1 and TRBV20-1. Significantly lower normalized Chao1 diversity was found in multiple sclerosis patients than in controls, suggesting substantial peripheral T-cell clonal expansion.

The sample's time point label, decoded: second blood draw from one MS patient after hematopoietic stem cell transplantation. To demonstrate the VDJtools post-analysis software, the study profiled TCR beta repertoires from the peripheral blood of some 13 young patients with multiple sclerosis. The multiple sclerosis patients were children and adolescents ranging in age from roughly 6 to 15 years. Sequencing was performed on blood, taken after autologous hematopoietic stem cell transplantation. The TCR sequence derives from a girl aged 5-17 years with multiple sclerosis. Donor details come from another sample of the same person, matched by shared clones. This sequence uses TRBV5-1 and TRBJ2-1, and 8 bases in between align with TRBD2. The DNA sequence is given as TGCGCCAGCAGCTTGGTGCTCGGGAGGGCCTACAATGAGCAGTTCTTC. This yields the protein CASSLVLGRAYNEQFF. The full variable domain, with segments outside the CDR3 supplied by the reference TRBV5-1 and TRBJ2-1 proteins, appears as KAGVTQTPRYLIKTRGQQVTLSCSPISGHRSVSWYQQTPGQGLQFLFEYFSETQRNKGNFPGRFSGRQFSNSRSEMNVSTLELGDSALYLCASSLVLGRAYNEQFFGPGTRLTVL.